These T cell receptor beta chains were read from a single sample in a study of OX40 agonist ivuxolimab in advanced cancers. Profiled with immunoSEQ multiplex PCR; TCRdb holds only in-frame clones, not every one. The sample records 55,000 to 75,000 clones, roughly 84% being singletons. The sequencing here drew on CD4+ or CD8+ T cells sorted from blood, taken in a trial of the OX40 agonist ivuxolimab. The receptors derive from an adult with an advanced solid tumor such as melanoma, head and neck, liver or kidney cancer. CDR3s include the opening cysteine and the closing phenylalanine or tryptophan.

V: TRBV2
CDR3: CASSVLMSREKLFF

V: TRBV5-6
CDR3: CASSLVAGGYEQYF

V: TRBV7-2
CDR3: CASSLGDYEQYF

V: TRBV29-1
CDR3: CSVGRKGAVYEQYF

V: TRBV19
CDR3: CASSMRGYEQYF

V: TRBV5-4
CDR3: CASSRGTANSPLHF

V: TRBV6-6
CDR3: CASYGTATYEQYF

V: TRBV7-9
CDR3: CASSLMSTINSPLHF

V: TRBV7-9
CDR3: CASIQWGGQGGTQYF

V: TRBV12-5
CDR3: CASGLVWGRGQRSNQPQHF

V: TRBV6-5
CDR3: CASSPPGLGYTF

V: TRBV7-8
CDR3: CASSLGGGTRSYEQYF

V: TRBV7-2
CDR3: CASSLASGNTIYF

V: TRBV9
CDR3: CASSNPEGQGYNEQFF

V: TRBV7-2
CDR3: CASTVRPGGYTF

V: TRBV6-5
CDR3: CASSYEGRGYGYTF

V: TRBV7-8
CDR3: CASSQAGELFF